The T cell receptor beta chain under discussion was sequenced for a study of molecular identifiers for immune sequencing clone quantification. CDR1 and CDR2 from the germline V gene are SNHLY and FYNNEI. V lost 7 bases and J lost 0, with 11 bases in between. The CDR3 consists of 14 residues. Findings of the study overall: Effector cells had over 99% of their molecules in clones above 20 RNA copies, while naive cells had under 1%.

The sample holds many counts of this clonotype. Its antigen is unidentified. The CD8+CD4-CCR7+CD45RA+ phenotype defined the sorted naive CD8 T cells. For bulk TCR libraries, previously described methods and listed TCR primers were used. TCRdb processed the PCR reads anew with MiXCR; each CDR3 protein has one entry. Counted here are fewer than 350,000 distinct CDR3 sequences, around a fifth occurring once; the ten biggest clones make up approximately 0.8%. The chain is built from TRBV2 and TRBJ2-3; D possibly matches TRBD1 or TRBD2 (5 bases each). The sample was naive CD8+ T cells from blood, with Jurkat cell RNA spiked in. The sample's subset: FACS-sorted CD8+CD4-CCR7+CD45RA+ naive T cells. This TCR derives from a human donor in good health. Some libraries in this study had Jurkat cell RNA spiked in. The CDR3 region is CASKGTPSTDTQYF. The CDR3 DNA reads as TGTGCCAGCAAAGGGACGCCGAGCACAGATACGCAGTATTTT.